This T cell receptor (beta chain) was retrieved from a study of cytotoxic CD8 clonotypes in ibrutinib-treated CLL. Measured with immunoSEQ multiplex PCR; TCRdb has only the in-frame clones, and not every one. The top ten clones hold about 15% of a sample with tens of thousands of clones, around 52% of them seen once. Whole-study findings and limits: The study found public clonotypes uncommon, contracting or stable on treatment. Higher circulating CD8+ T-cell counts strongly accompanied higher baseline clonality, above age-matched healthy donors. A rise in clonality was seen at ibrutinib response, and a fall back toward baseline was seen at progression.

A single count supports this clone. Its matching antigen is unknown. The origin of this receptor is a human donor with chronic lymphocytic leukemia. The material was PBMCs, obtained after 12 months of ibrutinib treatment.

CDR3 sequence reads: CATQRAPVSNEQFF. CDR3 DNA sequence: TGTGCCACCCAACGGGCCCCAGTCTCTAATGAGCAGTTCTTC. This chain uses TRBV6-1 with TRBJ2-1; no firm D call. This CDR3 comprises 14 residues. The V gene lost 10 bases and the J gene lost 7 bases, with 20 bases spanning the gap. CDR1 and CDR2 from the germline V gene are MNHNS and SASEGT.